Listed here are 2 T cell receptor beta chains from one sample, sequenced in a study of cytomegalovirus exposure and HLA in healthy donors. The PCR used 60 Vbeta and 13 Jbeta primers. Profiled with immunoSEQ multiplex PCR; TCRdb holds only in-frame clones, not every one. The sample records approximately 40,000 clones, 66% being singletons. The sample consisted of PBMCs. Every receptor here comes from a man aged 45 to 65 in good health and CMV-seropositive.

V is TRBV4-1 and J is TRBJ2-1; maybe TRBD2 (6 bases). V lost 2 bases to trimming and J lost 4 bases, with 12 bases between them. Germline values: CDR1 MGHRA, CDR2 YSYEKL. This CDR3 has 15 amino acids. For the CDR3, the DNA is TGCGCCAGCAGCCAAACAGAGGGACTTTACAATGAGCAGTTCTTC. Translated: CASSQTEGLYNEQFF.

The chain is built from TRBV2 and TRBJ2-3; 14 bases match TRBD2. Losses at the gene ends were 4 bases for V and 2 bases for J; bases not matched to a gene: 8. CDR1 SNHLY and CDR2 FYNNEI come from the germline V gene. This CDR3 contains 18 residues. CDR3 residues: CASSGLAGGGFFTDTQYF. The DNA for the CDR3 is TGTGCCAGCAGTGGACTAGCGGGGGGGGGATTTTTCACAGATACGCAGTATTTT.